These 29 T cell receptor beta chains originate from one sample sequenced in a study of molecular identifiers for immune sequencing clone quantification. TCRdb re-called the PCR reads with MiXCR, one entry per CDR3 protein. The sample has under 350,000 distinct CDR3 sequences, about 22% seen once. Sequenced: naive CD8+ T cells from blood, with Jurkat cell RNA spiked in. Subset of the sample: FACS-sorted CD8+CD4-CCR7+CD45RA+ naive T cells. These receptors were taken from a human donor in good health. Some libraries in this study had Jurkat cell RNA spiked in.

This clonotype was recorded many times. The chain carries TRBV4-3 and TRBJ1-5, with D possibly TRBD1 on 5 matching bases. The germline V gene has CDR1 LGHNA and CDR2 YSLEER. CDR3 length: 16 amino acids. V lost 0 bases and J lost 1, with 10 bases in between. CDR3 amino acids: CASSQDLGQSNQPQHF. The DNA for the CDR3 is TGCGCCAGCAGCCAAGATCTGGGGCAAAGCAATCAGCCCCAGCATTTT.

V and J are TRBV20-1 and TRBJ2-7; 7 bases align to TRBD1. The V gene end was trimmed by 0 bases and the J gene end by 2 bases; junction bases not matched to a gene: 7. The CDR3 is 15 residues long. Germline-derived CDR1 and CDR2 are DFQATT and SNEGSKA (reference sequence). CDR3 region: CSARDWTGPTYEQYF. The CDR3 DNA is TGCAGTGCTAGAGATTGGACAGGCCCTACCTACGAGCAGTACTTC.

In regard to this clonotype: Being one base from a much bigger clone, this may be a read error. The chain combines TRBV5-1 with TRBJ2-4, with D maybe TRBD2 (5 bases). The ends were cut back, 1 base at V and 0 bases at J, with 14 bases in the middle. CDR1 and CDR2 (germline): SGHRS, YFSETQ. The CDR3 loop spans 17 amino acids. The CDR3 sequence is CASSLYQSGVAKNIQYF. The CDR3 DNA reads as TGCGCCAGCAGCTTGTACCAAAGCGGAGTAGCCAAAAACATTCAGTACTTC.

The rearrangement uses TRBV13 and TRBJ2-7; 7 bases are a match to TRBD2. Unmatched junction bases numbered 8, after V lost 2 bases and J lost 1 base. Germline assignment: CDR1 PRHDT and CDR2 FYEKMQ (reference sequence). CDR3 length: 16 amino acids. The CDR3 here is CASSLLVGGLSYEQYF. The CDR3 nucleotides read TGTGCCAGCAGCTTATTGGTGGGAGGGTTGTCCTACGAGCAGTACTTC.

This rearrangement joins TRBV27 to TRBJ2-5, with a tentative D call TRBD2 (5 bases). The CDR3 spans 18 residues. V was pared by 5 bases and J by 3 bases, with 25 bases between. The V gene's germline CDR1 is MNHEY and CDR2 SMNVEV (reference sequence). CDR3: CASSPTPSGSVTEETQYF. The CDR3 bases are TGTGCCAGCAGTCCTACCCCGTCGGGTAGCGTGACTGAAGAGACCCAGTACTTC.

Points on this clonotype: This may come from a read error, since a much larger clone is one base off. The chain carries TRBV29-1 and TRBJ2-3; 8 bases map to TRBD1. The V segment lost 7 bases and the J segment 3 bases; nucleotides outside the gene matches: 9. This CDR3 region has 14 residues. Germline assignment: CDR1 SQVTM and CDR2 ANQGSEA. CDR3 sequence: CSEVGQGWTDTQYF. Here the CDR3 DNA reads TGCAGCGAAGTAGGACAGGGTTGGACAGATACGCAGTATTTT.

V usage is TRBV4-3 and J usage is TRBJ2-3; D ambiguous. V lost 0 bases, J lost 3 bases, and 7 bases lay in between. The CDR3 extends over 14 amino acids. CDR1 is LGHNA, CDR2 YSLEER, per germline. The CDR3: CASSQDQTTDTQYF. The CDR3 DNA is TGCGCCAGCAGCCAAGATCAGACAACAGATACGCAGTATTTT.

The chain recombines TRBV10-3 with TRBJ2-5; 13 positions agree with TRBD2. The CDR3 length is 16 residues. Germline V gene sequence: CDR1 ENHRY, CDR2 SYGVKD. Germline trimming cut 5 bases from V and 0 bases from J; bases unmatched to any gene: 3. The CDR3 DNA reads as TGTGCCATCAGTACCGGACTAGCGGGGGACCAAGAGACCCAGTACTTC. Translating it yields CAISTGLAGDQETQYF.

The chain couples TRBV19 to TRBJ2-1; the D gene could be TRBD1 or TRBD2 (6 bases each). The germline gives CDR1 LNHDA, CDR2 SQIVND (reference sequence). The ends were cut back, 1 base at V and 2 bases at J, with 15 bases in the middle. The CDR3 length is 17 residues. CDR3 bases: TGTGCCAGTAGTATAGGAGGAGGGGGAGTTCCCTACAATGAGCAGTTCTTC. Translation gives CASSIGGGGVPYNEQFF.

For this clonotype: This may come from a read error, since a much larger clone is one base off. The V and J genes are TRBV29-1 and TRBJ2-5, with a possible D match to TRBD2 (6 bases). V was shortened by 5 bases and J by 5 bases, with 21 bases between the two germline ends. The CDR3 runs to 15 residues. CDR1 and CDR2 (germline): SQVTM, ANQGSEA. In DNA form, the CDR3 reads TGCAGCGTTAGGGGCGGTTCGCGGGAAGTGGAGACCCAGTACTTC. Translated: CSVRGGSREVETQYF.

This chain uses TRBV6-2 or TRBV6-3 with TRBJ2-7; D ambiguous. The CDR3 is 11 amino acids. Per the germline V gene, CDR1 is MNHEY and CDR2 is SVGEGT. The germline V and J ends were trimmed by 7 bases and 3 bases, with 7 bases remaining between them. In DNA form, the CDR3 reads TGTGCCAGCACTGCAGGCTACGAGCAGTACTTC. It translates to CASTAGYEQYF.

The table lists this clonotype with a few counts. This sequence joins TRBV19 and TRBJ2-1; D is ambiguous. The CDR3 runs to 13 residues. In germline, CDR1 is LNHDA, CDR2 SQIVND (reference sequence). V lost 4 bases to trimming and J lost 8 bases, with 12 bases between them. The CDR3 sequence is CASSTAESDEQFF. The CDR3 DNA sequence: TGTGCCAGTAGTACGGCGGAGTCCGATGAGCAGTTCTTC.

V gene TRBV7-6 combines with J gene TRBJ2-3; TRBD2 matches at 11 bases. After removal of 3 bases from V and 0 bases from J, the junction contained 8 bases not matched to a gene. The V gene's germline CDR1 is SGHVS and CDR2 FNYEAQ. The CDR3 contains 18 residues. In DNA, the CDR3 is TGTGCCAGCAGCTTCCCGGCTAGCGGGGGGCCCAGCACAGATACGCAGTATTTT. It is translated as CASSFPASGGPSTDTQYF.

The J gene is TRBJ2-7, the V gene TRBV28; 8 positions match TRBD2. The CDR3 is 15 residues long. CDR1 is MDHEN, CDR2 SYDVKM, per germline. The J segment lost 1 base and the V segment lost 7 bases, leaving 9 bases of the junction unmatched. As DNA, the CDR3 is TGTGCCAGCAATTTGCGGGGGGCAACATCCTACGAGCAGTACTTC. It specifies CASNLRGATSYEQYF.

The chain carries TRBV2 and TRBJ2-7, with 9 bases fitting TRBD2. CDR3 length: 15 residues. The ends lost 2 bases at V and 4 bases at J; junction bases unmatched: 6. Germline V gives CDR1 SNHLY, CDR2 FYNNEI. The CDR3: CASSESPGLAYEQYF. CDR3 nucleotides: TGTGCCAGCAGTGAATCCCCGGGACTAGCTTACGAGCAGTACTTC.

There are a few counts of this clonotype. The chain has TRBV13 and TRBJ1-1; D is unresolved. CDR3 length: 14 residues. V was pared by 2 bases and J by 0 bases, with 7 bases between. Germline V gene sequence: CDR1 PRHDT, CDR2 FYEKMQ (reference sequence). CDR3 amino acids: CASSLWGMNTEAFF. CDR3 bases: TGTGCCAGCAGCTTATGGGGTATGAACACTGAAGCTTTCTTT.

For this clonotype: One junction end does not reproduce the germline sequence, and a read error may be involved. The rearrangement links TRBV3-1 to TRBJ2-2, with unresolved D. Germline CDR1 and CDR2: LGHDT and YNNKEL (reference sequence). This CDR3 contains 12 residues. CDR3 in amino acids: CTSSQEPGELFF. The DNA for the CDR3 is TGTACCAGCAGCCAAGAGCCCGGGGAGCTGTTTTTT.

This clonotype was counted many times. The V call is TRBV28, the J call TRBJ2-5; possible D gene TRBD1, 5 bases. Deletions cut 5 bases from V and 5 bases from J, with 15 bases between. The CDR3 has 14 amino acids. CDR1 is MDHEN and CDR2 is SYDVKM in the germline V gene. In DNA form, the CDR3 reads TGTGCCAGCAGTGCCGACACGTCAGGGGAGACCCAGTACTTC. Translating it yields CASSADTSGETQYF.

This clonotype was seen repeatedly, ten times or more. The chain is built from TRBV29-1 and TRBJ1-1; D remains unclear. From germline, CDR1 is SQVTM and CDR2 ANQGSEA. CDR3 length: 15 residues. Trimming left V 0 bases short and J 0 bases short, with 11 bases between. CDR3: CSVEDFGHMNTEAFF. The CDR3 nucleotides read TGCAGCGTTGAAGATTTCGGGCATATGAACACTGAAGCTTTCTTT.

Comments on this clonotype: A single base separates this from a much larger clone, so it may be a read error. The rearrangement uses TRBV4-1 and TRBJ2-7; TRBD2 might be the D (5 bases). Germline V CDR1 and CDR2: MGHRA, YSYEKL. The length of the CDR3 is 13 residues. The V end lost 4 bases, the J end lost 9 bases, and 16 bases lay between the germline ends. The CDR3 DNA reads as TGCGCCAGCAGCCGCGGAGGACCTACCGGGCAGTACTTC. Its protein product is CASSRGGPTGQYF.

This clonotype has a count of ten or more. This rearrangement joins TRBV5-1 to TRBJ2-7, with 9 bases that match TRBD1. J gave up 5 bases and V 4 bases, and 13 bases lay outside the gene matches. Germline values: CDR1 SGHRS, CDR2 YFSETQ. This CDR3 spans 16 amino acids. The CDR3 loop is CASSPVPGQGSDEQYF. DNA for the CDR3: TGCGCCAGCAGCCCCGTCCCGGGACAGGGATCGGACGAGCAGTACTTC. The whole variable domain, filled in from reference TRBV5-1 and TRBJ2-7, reads KAGVTQTPRYLIKTRGQQVTLSCSPISGHRSVSWYQQTPGQGLQFLFEYFSETQRNKGNFPGRFSGRQFSNSRSEMNVSTLELGDSALYLCASSPVPGQGSDEQYFGPGTRLTVT.

In regard to this clonotype: Sequence at one end of the junction differs from germline and may be a read error. V gene TRBV5-3 combines with J gene TRBJ2-7; 9 positions agree with TRBD2. TRBV5-3 is an ORF, with its function uncertain. This CDR3 comprises 19 residues. The CDR3 nucleotides are TGTGCCAGCAGCTCGAGCCCCGGGACTAGCATCCCCATGAGCTACGAGCAGTACTTC. It yields the protein CASSSSPGTSIPMSYEQYF.

A few counts support this clonotype. The chain has TRBV7-9 and TRBJ2-7; TRBD1 is a possible D gene (6 bases). V lost 5 bases to trimming and J lost 0 bases, with 11 bases between them. Germline V gene lookup returns CDR1 SEHNR and CDR2 FQNEAQ (reference sequence). CDR3 length: 14 amino acids. CDR3 bases: TGTGCCAGCAGCAGACAGGAGTTCTCCTACGAGCAGTACTTC. It codes for CASSRQEFSYEQYF.

Turning to this clonotype: A read error may explain this, as a much larger clone is one base away. The CDR3 loop is CASNLARINYGYTF. In DNA form, the CDR3 reads TGTGCCAGCAATTTAGCTCGTATCAACTATGGCTACACCTTC. The chain is built from TRBV12-3 or TRBV12-4 and TRBJ1-2; D not resolved. The CDR3 is 14 residues long.

This clonotype showed up just a few times. The chain combines TRBV2 with TRBJ2-2; TRBD2 is a possible D gene (6 bases). The germline V and J ends were trimmed by 0 bases and 5 bases, with 13 bases remaining between them. Germline-derived CDR1 and CDR2 are SNHLY and FYNNEI. The CDR3 consists of 16 residues. CDR3 loop: CASSEAEDYPTGELFF. In DNA, the CDR3 is TGTGCCAGCAGTGAAGCGGAGGACTACCCGACCGGGGAGCTGTTTTTT. The whole variable domain, remainder taken from reference TRBV2 and TRBJ2-2, is EPEVTQTPSHQVTQMGQEVILRCVPISNHLYFYWYRQILGQKVEFLVSFYNNEISEKSEIFDDQFSVERPDGSNFTLKIRSTKLEDSAMYFCASSEAEDYPTGELFFGEGSRLTVL.

This clonotype was recorded at least ten times. The chain carries TRBV7-6 and TRBJ2-2; 9 positions match TRBD1. Germline V gene lookup returns CDR1 SGHVS and CDR2 FNYEAQ. The V segment lost 1 base and the J segment 0 bases; nucleotides outside the gene matches: 6. The CDR3 spans 18 residues. CDR3 in amino acids: CASSLEGTGPPNTGELFF. As DNA, the CDR3 is TGTGCCAGCAGCTTAGAAGGGACAGGGCCCCCGAACACCGGGGAGCTGTTTTTT.

This clonotype showed up many times. J is TRBJ1-5 and V is TRBV7-6; D is uncertain. CDR1 and CDR2 (germline): SGHVS, FNYEAQ. The CDR3 sequence is 15 residues long. Trimming stripped 2 bases from V and 0 bases from J, with 8 bases between. The CDR3 loop reads CASSLQENSNQPQHF. The CDR3 DNA follows: TGTGCCAGCAGCTTACAGGAAAATAGCAATCAGCCCCAGCATTTT.

The rearrangement uses TRBV7-9 and TRBJ2-7; D is perhaps TRBD1 (5 bases). Germline V gene data show CDR1 as SEHNR and CDR2 as FQNEAQ (reference sequence). V gave up 1 base and J gave up 1 base, with 11 bases separating them. The CDR3 totals 15 residues. The CDR3 protein is CASSLEDKPSYEQYF. The CDR3 DNA reads TGTGCCAGCAGCTTAGAGGACAAGCCTTCCTACGAGCAGTACTTC. The full variable domain, its missing parts supplied by reference TRBV7-9 and TRBJ2-7, is DTGVSQNPRHKITKRGQNVTFRCDPISEHNRLYWYRQTLGQGPEFLTYFQNEAQLEKSRLLSDRFSAERPKGSFSTLEIQRTEQGDSAMYLCASSLEDKPSYEQYFGPGTRLTVT.

V gene TRBV7-3 combines with J gene TRBJ1-4; 8 nucleotides agree with TRBD1. Per germline, CDR1 SGHTA and CDR2 FQGTGA. After removal of 0 bases from V and 5 bases from J, the junction contained 8 bases not matched to a gene. The CDR3 sequence is 17 residues long. CDR3 in amino acids: CASSLTGQGARNEKLFF. The CDR3 DNA is TGTGCCAGCAGCTTAACCGGGCAGGGGGCGCGGAATGAAAAACTGTTTTTT.